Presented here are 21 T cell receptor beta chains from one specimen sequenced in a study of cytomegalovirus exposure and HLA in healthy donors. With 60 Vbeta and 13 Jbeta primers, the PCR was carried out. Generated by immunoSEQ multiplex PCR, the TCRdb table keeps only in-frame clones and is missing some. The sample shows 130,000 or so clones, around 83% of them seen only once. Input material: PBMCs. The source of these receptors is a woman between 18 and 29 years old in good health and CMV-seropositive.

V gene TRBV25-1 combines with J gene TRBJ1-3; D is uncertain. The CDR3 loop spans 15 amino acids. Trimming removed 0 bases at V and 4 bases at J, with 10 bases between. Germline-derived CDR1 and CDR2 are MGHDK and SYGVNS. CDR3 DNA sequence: TGTGCCAGCAGTGAATATAGAGGGTACGGAAACACCATATATTTT. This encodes CASSEYRGYGNTIYF. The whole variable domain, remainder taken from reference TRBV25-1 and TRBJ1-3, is EADIYQTPRYLVIGTGKKITLECSQTMGHDKMYWYQQDPGMELHLIHYSYGVNSTEKGDLSSESTVSRIRTEHFPLTLESARPSHTSQYLCASSEYRGYGNTIYFGEGSWLTVV.

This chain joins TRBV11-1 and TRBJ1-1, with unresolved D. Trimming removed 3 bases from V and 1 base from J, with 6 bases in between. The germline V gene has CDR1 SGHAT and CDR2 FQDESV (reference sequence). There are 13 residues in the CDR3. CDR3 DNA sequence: TGTGCCAGCAGCTTCGAGAAGAACACTGAAGCTTTCTTT. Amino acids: CASSFEKNTEAFF.

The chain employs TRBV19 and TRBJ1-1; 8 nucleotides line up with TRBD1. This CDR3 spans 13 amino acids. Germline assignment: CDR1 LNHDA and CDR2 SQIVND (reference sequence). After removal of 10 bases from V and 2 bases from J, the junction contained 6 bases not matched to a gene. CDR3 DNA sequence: TGTGCCACCAACACAGGGGGAAACACTGAAGCTTTCTTT. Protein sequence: CATNTGGNTEAFF. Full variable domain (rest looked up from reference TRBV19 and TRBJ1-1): DGGITQSPKYLFRKEGQNVTLSCEQNLNHDAMYWYRQDPGQGLRLIYYSQIVNDFQKGDIAEGYSVSREKKESFPLTVTSAQKNPTAFYLCATNTGGNTEAFFGQGTRLTVV.

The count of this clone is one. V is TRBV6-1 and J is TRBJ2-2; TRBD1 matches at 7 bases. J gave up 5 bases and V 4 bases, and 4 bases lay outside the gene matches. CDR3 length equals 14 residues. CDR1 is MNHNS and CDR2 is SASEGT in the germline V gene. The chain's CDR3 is CASSAIRGTGELFF. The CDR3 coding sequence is TGTGCCAGCAGTGCAATCAGGGGGACCGGGGAGCTGTTTTTT.

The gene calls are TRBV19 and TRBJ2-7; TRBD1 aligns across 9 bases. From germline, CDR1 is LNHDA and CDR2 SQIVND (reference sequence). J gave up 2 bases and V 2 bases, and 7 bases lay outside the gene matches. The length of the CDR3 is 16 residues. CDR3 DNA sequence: TGTGCCAGTAGTATAATTCCGGGACAGGGTCCCTACGAGCAGTACTTC. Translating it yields CASSIIPGQGPYEQYF.

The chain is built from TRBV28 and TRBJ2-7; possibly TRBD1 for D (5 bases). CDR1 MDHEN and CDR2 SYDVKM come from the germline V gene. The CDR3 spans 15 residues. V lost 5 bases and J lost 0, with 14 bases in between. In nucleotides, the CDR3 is TGTGCCAGCAGTCCTGCCCGACAGAGCTCCTACGAGCAGTACTTC. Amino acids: CASSPARQSSYEQYF.

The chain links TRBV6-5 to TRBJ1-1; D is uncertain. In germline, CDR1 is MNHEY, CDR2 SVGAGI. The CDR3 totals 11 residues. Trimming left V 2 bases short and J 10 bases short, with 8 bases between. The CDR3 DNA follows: TGTGCCAGCAGTTACGGCCAAGTAGCTTTCTTT. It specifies CASSYGQVAFF.

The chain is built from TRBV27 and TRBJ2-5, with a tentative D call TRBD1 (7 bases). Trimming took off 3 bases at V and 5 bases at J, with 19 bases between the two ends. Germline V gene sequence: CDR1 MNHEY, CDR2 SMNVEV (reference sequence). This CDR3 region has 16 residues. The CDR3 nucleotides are TGTGCCAGCAGTTTGGGGCAGGGGGGACCGAGGGAGACCCAGTACTTC. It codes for CASSLGQGGPRETQYF.

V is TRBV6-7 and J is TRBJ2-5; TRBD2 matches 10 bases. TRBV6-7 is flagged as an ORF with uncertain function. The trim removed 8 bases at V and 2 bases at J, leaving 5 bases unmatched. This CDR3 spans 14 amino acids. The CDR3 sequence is CASESSGGQETQYF. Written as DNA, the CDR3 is TGTGCCAGCGAGAGTAGCGGGGGGCAAGAGACCCAGTACTTC.

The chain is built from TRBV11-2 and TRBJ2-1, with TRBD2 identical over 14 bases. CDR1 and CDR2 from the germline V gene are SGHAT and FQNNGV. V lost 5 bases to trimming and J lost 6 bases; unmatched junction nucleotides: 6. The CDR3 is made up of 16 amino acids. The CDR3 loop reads CASSPGLAGAGNEQFF. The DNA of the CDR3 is TGTGCCAGCAGCCCGGGACTAGCGGGGGCTGGCAATGAGCAGTTCTTC.

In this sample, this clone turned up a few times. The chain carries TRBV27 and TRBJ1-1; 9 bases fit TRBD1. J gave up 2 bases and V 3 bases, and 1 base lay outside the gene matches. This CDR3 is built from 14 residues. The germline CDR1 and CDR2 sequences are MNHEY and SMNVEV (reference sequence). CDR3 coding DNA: TGTGCCAGCAGTTTGACAGGGGGTAACACTGAAGCTTTCTTT. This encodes CASSLTGGNTEAFF.

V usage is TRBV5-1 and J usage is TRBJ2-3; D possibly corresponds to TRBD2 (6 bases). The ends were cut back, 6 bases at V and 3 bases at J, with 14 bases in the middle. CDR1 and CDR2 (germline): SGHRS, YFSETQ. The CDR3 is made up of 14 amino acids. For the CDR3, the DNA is TGCGCCAGCACCACCCGGAGGGGTACAGATACGCAGTATTTT. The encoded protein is CASTTRRGTDTQYF.

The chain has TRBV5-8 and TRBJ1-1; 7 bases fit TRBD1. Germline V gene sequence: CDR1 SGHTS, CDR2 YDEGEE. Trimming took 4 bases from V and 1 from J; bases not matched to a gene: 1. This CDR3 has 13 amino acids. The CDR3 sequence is CASSRTGNTEAFF. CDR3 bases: TGTGCCAGCAGCCGGACAGGGAACACTGAAGCTTTCTTT. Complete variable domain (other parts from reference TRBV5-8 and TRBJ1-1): EAGVTQSPTHLIKTRGQQATLRCSPISGHTSVYWYQQALGLGLQFLLWYDEGEERNRGNFPPRFSGRQFPNYSSELNVNALELEDSALYLCASSRTGNTEAFFGQGTRLTVV.

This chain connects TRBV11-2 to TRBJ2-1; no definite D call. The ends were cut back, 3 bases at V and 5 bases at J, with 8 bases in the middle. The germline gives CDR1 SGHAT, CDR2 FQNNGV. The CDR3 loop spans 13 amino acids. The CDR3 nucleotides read TGTGCCAGCAGCTTCCCCTCGGACAATGAGCAGTTCTTC. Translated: CASSFPSDNEQFF.

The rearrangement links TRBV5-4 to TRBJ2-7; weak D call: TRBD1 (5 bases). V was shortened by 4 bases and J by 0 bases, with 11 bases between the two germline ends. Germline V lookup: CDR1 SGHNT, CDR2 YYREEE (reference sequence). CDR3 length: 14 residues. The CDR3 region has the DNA TGTGCCAGCAGCCGCCAGGGCAGCTCCTACGAGCAGTACTTC. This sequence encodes CASSRQGSSYEQYF.

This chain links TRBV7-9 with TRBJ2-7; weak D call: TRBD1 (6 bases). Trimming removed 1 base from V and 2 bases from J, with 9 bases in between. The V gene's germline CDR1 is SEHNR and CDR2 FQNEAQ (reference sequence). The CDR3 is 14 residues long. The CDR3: CASSLGTGPYEQYF. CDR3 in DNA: TGTGCCAGCAGCTTAGGTACAGGGCCCTACGAGCAGTACTTC.

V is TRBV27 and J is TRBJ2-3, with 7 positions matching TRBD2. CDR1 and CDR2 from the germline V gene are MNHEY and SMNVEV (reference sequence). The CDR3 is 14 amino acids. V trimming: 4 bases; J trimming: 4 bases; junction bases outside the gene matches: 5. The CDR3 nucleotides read TGTGCCAGCAGTTCAAGACTAGCTGCAGATACGCAGTATTTT. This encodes CASSSRLAADTQYF.

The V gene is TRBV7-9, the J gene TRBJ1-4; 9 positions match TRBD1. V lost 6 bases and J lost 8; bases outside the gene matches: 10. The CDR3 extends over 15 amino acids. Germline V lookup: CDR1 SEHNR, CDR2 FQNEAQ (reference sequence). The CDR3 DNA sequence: TGTGCCAGCAGGCCCCCGGGACAGGGTAGAGAAAAACTGTTTTTT. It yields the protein CASRPPGQGREKLFF.

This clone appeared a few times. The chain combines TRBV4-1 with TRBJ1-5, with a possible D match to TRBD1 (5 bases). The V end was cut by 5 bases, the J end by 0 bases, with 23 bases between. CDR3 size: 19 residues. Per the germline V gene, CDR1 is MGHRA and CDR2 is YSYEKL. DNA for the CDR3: TGCGCCAGCAGCAATAAGTGGGCAGGTAGGGGTAATAGCAATCAGCCCCAGCATTTT. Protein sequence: CASSNKWAGRGNSNQPQHF.

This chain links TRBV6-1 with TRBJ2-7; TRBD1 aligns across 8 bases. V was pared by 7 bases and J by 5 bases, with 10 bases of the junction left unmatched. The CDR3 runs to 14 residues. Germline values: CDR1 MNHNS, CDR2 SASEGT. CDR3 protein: CASKGRQGINEQYF. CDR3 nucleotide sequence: TGTGCCAGCAAGGGAAGACAGGGGATCAACGAGCAGTACTTC.

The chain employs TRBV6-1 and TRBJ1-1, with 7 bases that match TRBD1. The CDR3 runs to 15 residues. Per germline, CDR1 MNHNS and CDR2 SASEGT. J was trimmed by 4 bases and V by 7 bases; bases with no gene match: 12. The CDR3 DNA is TGTGCCAGCAACGCACAGGACAGGCAGCGCACTGAAGCTTTCTTT. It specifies CASNAQDRQRTEAFF.